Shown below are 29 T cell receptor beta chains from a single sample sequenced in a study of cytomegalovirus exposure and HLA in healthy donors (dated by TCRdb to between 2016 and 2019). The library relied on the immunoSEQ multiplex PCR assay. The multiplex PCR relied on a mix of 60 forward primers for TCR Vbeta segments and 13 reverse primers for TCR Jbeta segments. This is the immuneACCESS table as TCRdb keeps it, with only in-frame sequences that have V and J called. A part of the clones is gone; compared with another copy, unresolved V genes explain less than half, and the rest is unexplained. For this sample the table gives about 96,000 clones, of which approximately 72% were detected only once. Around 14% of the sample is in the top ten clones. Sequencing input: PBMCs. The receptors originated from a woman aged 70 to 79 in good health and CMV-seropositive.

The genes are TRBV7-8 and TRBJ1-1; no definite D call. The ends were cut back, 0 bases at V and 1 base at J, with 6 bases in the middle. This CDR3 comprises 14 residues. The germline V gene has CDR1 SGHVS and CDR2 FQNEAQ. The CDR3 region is CASSLARANTEAFF. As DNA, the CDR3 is TGTGCCAGCAGCTTAGCGCGGGCGAACACTGAAGCTTTCTTT.

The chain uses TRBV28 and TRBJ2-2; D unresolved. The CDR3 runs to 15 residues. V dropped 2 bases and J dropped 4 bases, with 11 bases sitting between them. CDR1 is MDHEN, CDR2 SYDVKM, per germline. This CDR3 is CASSLIGSGTGELFF. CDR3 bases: TGTGCCAGCAGTTTAATAGGCTCAGGCACCGGGGAGCTGTTTTTT.

As DNA, the CDR3 is TGTGCCAGCAGCCGGACAGGGTTCGGTGAAGCTTTCTTT. Translating gives CASSRTGFGEAFF. V is TRBV28 and J is TRBJ1-1; TRBD1 agrees at 8 bases. After removal of 6 bases from V and 7 bases from J, the junction contained 7 bases not matched to a gene. The germline gives CDR1 MDHEN, CDR2 SYDVKM. The CDR3 consists of 13 residues.

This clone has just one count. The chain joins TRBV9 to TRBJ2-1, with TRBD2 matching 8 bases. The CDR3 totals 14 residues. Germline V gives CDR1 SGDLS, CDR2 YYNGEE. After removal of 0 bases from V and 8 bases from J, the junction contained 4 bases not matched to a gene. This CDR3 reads CASSVAGGFDEQFF. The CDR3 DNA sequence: TGTGCCAGCAGCGTAGCGGGGGGGTTTGATGAGCAGTTCTTC. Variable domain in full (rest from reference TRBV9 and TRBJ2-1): DSGVTQTPKHLITATGQRVTLRCSPRSGDLSVYWYQQSLDQGLQFLIQYYNGEERAKGNILERFSAQQFPDLHSELNLSSLELGDSALYFCASSVAGGFDEQFFGPGTRLTVL.

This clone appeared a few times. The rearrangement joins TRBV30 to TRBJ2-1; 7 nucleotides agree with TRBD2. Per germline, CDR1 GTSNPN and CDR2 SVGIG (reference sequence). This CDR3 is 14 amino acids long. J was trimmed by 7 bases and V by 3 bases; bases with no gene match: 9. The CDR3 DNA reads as TGTGCCTGGAGAGCTCTGACTAGCCTTAATGAGCAGTTCTTC. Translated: CAWRALTSLNEQFF.

CDR3 bases: TGTGCCAGCTCACCGGGGGGGAGCTGGGAGACCCAGTACTTC. The encoded protein is CASSPGGSWETQYF. The chain links TRBV18 to TRBJ2-5; 7 positions agree with TRBD2. The CDR3 spans 14 residues. V was pared by 3 bases and J by 5 bases, with 6 bases of the junction left unmatched. Germline loops: CDR1 KGHSH, CDR2 LQKENI.

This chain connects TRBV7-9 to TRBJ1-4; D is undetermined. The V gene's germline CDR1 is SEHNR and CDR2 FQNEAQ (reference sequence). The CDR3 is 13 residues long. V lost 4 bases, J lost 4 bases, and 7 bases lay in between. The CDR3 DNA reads TGTGCCAGCAGCTCGTCTCTTAATGAAAAACTGTTTTTT. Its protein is CASSSSLNEKLFF.

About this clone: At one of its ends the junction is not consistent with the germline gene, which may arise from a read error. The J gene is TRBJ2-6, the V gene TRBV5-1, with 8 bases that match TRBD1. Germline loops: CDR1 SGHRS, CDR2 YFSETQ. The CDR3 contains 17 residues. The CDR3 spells CASSLRAGGSGANGLTF. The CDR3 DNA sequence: TGCGCCAGCAGCTTGAGGGCAGGGGGCTCTGGGGCCAACGGCCTGACTTTC.

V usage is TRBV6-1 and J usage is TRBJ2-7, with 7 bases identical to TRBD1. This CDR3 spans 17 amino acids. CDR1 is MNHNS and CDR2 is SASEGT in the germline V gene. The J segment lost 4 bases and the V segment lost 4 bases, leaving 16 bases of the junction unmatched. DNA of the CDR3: TGTGCCAGCAGTGGGGGGACAGCCTTTCTAGTTTTTTACGAGCAGTACTTC. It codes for CASSGGTAFLVFYEQYF.

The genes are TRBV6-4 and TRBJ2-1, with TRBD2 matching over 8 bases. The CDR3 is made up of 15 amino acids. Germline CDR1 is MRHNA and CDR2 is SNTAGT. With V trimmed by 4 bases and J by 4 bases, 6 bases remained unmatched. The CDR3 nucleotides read TGTGCCAGCAGTGTGAGACGGGGGGGATACAATGAGCAGTTCTTC. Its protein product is CASSVRRGGYNEQFF.

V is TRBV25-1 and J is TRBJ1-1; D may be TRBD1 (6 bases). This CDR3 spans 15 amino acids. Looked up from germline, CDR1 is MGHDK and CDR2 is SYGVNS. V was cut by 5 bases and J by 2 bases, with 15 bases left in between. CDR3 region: CASSPPRTVNTEAFF. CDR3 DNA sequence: TGTGCCAGCAGTCCCCCCCGGACAGTTAACACTGAAGCTTTCTTT. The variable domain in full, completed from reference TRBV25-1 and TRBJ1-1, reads EADIYQTPRYLVIGTGKKITLECSQTMGHDKMYWYQQDPGMELHLIHYSYGVNSTEKGDLSSESTVSRIRTEHFPLTLESARPSHTSQYLCASSPPRTVNTEAFFGQGTRLTVV.

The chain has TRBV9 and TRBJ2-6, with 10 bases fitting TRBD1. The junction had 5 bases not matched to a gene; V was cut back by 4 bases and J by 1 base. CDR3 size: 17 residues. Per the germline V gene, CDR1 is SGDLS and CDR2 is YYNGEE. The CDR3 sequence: CASSPTGQGSGANVLTF. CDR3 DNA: TGTGCCAGCAGCCCCACGGGACAGGGGTCTGGGGCCAACGTCCTGACTTTC.

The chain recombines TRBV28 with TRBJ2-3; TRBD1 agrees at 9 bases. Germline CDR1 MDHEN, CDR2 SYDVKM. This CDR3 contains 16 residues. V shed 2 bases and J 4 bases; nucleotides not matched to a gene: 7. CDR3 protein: CASSLTSDRGADTQYF. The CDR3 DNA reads TGTGCCAGCAGTTTAACTTCGGACAGGGGCGCAGATACGCAGTATTTT.

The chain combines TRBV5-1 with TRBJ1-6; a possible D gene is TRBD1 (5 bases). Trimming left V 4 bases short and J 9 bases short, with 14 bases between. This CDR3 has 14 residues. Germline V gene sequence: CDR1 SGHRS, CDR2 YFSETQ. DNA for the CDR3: TGCGCCAGCAGCGAAGGGGCCCAGGGTTCACCCCTCCACTTT. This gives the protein CASSEGAQGSPLHF. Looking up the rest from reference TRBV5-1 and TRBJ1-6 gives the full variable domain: KAGVTQTPRYLIKTRGQQVTLSCSPISGHRSVSWYQQTPGQGLQFLFEYFSETQRNKGNFPGRFSGRQFSNSRSEMNVSTLELGDSALYLCASSEGAQGSPLHFGNGTRLTVT.

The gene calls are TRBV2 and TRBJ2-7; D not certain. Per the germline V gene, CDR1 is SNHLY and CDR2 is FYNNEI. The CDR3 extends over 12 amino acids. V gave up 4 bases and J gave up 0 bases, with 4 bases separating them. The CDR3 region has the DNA TGTGCCAGCAGTGCCTACTCCTACGAGCAGTACTTC. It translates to CASSAYSYEQYF. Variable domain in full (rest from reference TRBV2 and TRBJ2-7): EPEVTQTPSHQVTQMGQEVILRCVPISNHLYFYWYRQILGQKVEFLVSFYNNEISEKSEIFDDQFSVERPDGSNFTLKIRSTKLEDSAMYFCASSAYSYEQYFGPGTRLTVT.

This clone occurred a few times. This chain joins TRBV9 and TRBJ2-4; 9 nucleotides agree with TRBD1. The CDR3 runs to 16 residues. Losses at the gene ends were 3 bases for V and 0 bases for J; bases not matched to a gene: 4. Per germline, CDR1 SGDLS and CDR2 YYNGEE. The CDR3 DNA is TGTGCCAGCAGCGAGGGGACAGGGCTAGCCAAAAACATTCAGTACTTC. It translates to CASSEGTGLAKNIQYF.

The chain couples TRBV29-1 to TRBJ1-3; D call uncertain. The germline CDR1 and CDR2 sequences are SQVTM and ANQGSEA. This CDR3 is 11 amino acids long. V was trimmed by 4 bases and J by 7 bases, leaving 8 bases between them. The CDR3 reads CSVGRANTIYF. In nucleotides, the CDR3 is TGCAGCGTTGGTCGCGCGAACACCATATATTTT.

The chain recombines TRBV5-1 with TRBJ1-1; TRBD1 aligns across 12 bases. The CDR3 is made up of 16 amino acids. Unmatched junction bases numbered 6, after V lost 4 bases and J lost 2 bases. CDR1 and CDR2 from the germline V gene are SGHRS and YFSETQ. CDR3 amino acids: CASSVRDRGLNTEAFF. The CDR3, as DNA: TGCGCCAGCAGCGTCCGGGACAGGGGGCTCAACACTGAAGCTTTCTTT.

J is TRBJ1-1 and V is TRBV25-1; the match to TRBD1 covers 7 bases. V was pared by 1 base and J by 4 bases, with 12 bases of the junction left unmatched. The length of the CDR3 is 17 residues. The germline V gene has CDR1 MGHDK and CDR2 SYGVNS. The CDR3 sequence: CASSELRGAKGATEAFF. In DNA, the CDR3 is TGTGCCAGCAGTGAATTAAGAGGGGCGAAGGGGGCCACTGAAGCTTTCTTT.

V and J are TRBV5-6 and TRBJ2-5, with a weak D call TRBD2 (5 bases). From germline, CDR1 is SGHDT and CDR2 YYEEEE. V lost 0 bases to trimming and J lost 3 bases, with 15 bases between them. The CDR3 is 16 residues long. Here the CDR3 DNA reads TGTGCCAGCAGCTTGGTTTGGGAATCGAGGGAAGAGACCCAGTACTTC. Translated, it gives CASSLVWESREETQYF. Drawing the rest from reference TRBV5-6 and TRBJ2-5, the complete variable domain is DAGVTQSPTHLIKTRGQQVTLRCSPKSGHDTVSWYQQALGQGPQFIFQYYEEEERQRGNFPDRFSGHQFPNYSSELNVNALLLGDSALYLCASSLVWESREETQYFGPGTRLLVL.

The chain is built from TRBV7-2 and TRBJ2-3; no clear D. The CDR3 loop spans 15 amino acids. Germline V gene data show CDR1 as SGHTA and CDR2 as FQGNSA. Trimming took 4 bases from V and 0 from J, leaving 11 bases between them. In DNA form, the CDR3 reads TGTGCCAGCAGCTCGGATTGGCGGAGCACAGATACGCAGTATTTT. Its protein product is CASSSDWRSTDTQYF.

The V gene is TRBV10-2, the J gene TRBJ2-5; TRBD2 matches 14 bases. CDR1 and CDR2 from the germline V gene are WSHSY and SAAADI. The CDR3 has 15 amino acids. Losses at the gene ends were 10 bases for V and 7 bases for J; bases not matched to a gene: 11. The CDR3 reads CATGGLAGEGGTQYF. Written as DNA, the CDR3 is TGCGCCACCGGGGGACTAGCGGGGGAGGGAGGGACCCAGTACTTC.

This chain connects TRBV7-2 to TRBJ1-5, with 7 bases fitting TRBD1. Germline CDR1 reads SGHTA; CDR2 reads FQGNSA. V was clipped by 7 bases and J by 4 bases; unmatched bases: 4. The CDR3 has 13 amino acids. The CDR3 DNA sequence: TGTGCCAGCACCCGGGACAGAAATCAGCCCCAGCATTTT. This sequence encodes CASTRDRNQPQHF.

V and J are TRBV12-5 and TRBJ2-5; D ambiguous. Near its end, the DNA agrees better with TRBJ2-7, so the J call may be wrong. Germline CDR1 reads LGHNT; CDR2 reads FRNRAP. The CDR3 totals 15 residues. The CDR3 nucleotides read TGTGCTAGTGGTTCCCCCTTAGAGAGCTCCTACGAGCAGTACTTC. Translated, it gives CASGSPLESSYEQYF.

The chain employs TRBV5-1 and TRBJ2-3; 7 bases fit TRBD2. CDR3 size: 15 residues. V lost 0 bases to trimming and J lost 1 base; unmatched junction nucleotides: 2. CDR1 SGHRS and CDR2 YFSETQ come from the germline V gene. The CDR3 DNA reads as TGCGCCAGCAGCTTGGAACGGGGGGGCACAGATACGCAGTATTTT. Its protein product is CASSLERGGTDTQYF.

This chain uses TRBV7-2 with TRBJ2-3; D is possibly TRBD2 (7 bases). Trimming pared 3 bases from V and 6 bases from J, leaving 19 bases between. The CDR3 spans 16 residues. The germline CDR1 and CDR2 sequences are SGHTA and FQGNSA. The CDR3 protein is CASSFFGGGLRDTQYF. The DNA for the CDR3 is TGTGCCAGCAGCTTTTTTGGCGGGGGCCTACGGGATACGCAGTATTTT.

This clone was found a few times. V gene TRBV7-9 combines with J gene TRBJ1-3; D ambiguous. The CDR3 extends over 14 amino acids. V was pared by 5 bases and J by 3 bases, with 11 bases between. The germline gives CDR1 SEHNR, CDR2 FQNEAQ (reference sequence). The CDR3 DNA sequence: TGTGCCAGCAGCGCGGGGTGGGATGGAAACACCATATATTTT. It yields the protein CASSAGWDGNTIYF.

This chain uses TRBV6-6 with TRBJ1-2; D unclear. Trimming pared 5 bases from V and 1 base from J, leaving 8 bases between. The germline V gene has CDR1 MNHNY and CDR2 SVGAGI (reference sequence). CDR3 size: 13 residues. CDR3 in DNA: TGTGCCAGCAGTCCCGGGAGTAACTATGGCTACACCTTC. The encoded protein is CASSPGSNYGYTF.

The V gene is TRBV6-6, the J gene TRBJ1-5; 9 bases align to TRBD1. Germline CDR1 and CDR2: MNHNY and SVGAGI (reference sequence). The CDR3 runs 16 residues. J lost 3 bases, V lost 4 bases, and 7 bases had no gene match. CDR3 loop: CASSSAQGASNQPQHF. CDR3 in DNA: TGTGCCAGCAGTTCTGCACAGGGGGCATCCAATCAGCCCCAGCATTTT.